This T cell receptor (beta chain) was profiled in a study of T-cell memory formation after mild COVID-19. At the level of the study: Largely donor-specific TCR clusters were found. Study-wide results and caveats: Detection of some responders pre-infection suggested pre-existing cross-reactive memory T cells participated. The study found balanced CD4/CD8 in clones contracting day 15 to 85 and a CD4+ lean in later expanders.

The V gene lost 0 bases and the J gene lost 1 base, with 5 bases spanning the gap. The CDR3 consists of 15 residues. Looked up from germline, CDR1 is SGHRS and CDR2 is YFSETQ. This clonotype was counted at least ten times. Its antigen is not known. Using its own MiXCR run on the 5' RACE reads, TCRdb lists one record per CDR3 protein. Here the sample spans about 340,000 distinct CDR3 sequences, around 14% being singletons. The receptor was isolated from a man aged 18 to 30 who had mild COVID-19 (a few samples of this study predate the infection). Cell type and time point are not known. Specimen: PBMCs or a T cell subset sorted from them (not recorded which). The chain employs TRBV5-1 and TRBJ2-6; no clear D gene. CDR3 region: CASSLEISGANVLTF. The CDR3 DNA follows: TGCGCCAGCAGCTTGGAGATTTCTGGGGCCAACGTCCTGACTTTC. The whole variable domain, remainder taken from reference TRBV5-1 and TRBJ2-6, is KAGVTQTPRYLIKTRGQQVTLSCSPISGHRSVSWYQQTPGQGLQFLFEYFSETQRNKGNFPGRFSGRQFSNSRSEMNVSTLELGDSALYLCASSLEISGANVLTFGAGSRLTVL.